This T cell receptor beta chain was obtained from a study of control samples from healthy donors and cancer patients. Clones were sequenced by immunoSEQ multiplex PCR, and TCRdb holds only the in-frame ones, with some missing. The sample carries 150,000 or so clones, roughly 90% recorded once. Germline CDR1 reads SGHDT; CDR2 reads YYEEEE. The CDR3 has 15 amino acids. V was shortened by 2 bases and J by 5 bases, with 16 bases between the two germline ends. The rearrangement joins TRBV5-6 to TRBJ2-5; no reliable D call. The receptor's source is a woman aged 45 to 65 in good health. Specimen: blood. The CDR3 region is CASSFLGIESETQYF. CDR3 coding DNA: TGTGCCAGCAGCTTTTTGGGTATCGAATCGGAGACCCAGTACTTC.